A single TCR beta chain is shown here with its context. Its cognate antigen is unknown. Germline values: CDR1 MDHEN, CDR2 SYDVKM. The V and J ends lost 3 bases and 4 bases, in that order; junction bases with no gene match: 19. CDR3 length equals 21 residues. The sample comes from a study of T cell repertoires in cytomegalovirus infection. TCRdb reprocessed the reads with MiXCR, giving one entry per CDR3 protein. Seen here are 700,000 to 850,000 distinct CDR3 sequences, approximately 30% observed once, and the top ten hold 12%. This chain uses TRBV28 with TRBJ2-3, with 13 bases matching TRBD2. The TCR comes from a human donor in good health (CMV status not recorded). Some clones in this sample may be carry-over from other donors' samples. The source material was cultured CD8+ T cells from PBMCs, sampled from culture after CMV antigen stimulation. CDR3 in amino acids: CASSLLRNITSGGDLADTQYF. The CDR3 DNA reads as TGTGCCAGCAGTTTGCTGCGCAATATCACTAGCGGGGGGGACTTAGCAGATACGCAGTATTTT.